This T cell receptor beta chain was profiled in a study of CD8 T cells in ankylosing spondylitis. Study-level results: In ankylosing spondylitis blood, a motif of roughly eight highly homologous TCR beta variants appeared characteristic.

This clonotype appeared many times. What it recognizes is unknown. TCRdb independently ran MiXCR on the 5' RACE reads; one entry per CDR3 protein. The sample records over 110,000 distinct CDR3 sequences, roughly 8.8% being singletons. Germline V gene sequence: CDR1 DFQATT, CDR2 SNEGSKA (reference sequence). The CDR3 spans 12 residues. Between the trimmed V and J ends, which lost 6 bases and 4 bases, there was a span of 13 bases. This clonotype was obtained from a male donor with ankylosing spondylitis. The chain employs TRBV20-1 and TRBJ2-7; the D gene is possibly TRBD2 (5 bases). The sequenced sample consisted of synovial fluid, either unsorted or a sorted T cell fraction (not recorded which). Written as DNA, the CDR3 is TGCAGTGCCCACCTGTCGGGGTACGAGCAGTACTTC. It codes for CSAHLSGYEQYF.